This T cell receptor (beta chain) was sequenced for a study of graft-versus-host responses after intestinal transplantation. The repertoire was sequenced with immunoSEQ multiplex PCR; TCRdb's copy has only in-frame clones and lacks some. The sample contains roughly 120,000 clones, approximately 93% of which appear only once. On this clone itself: Its antigen is as yet unknown.

The V and J ends lost 0 bases and 2 bases respectively, with 11 bases between them. Germline lookup yields CDR1 LGHNA and CDR2 YSLEER. The CDR3 covers 16 residues. The rearrangement joins TRBV4-3 to TRBJ1-3, with a tentative D call TRBD1 (6 bases). This receptor was identified in a human donor who was the organ donor for an intestinal transplant. The sample consisted of unstimulated CD8+ T cells sorted from spleen or lymph node cells, taken before transplant. CDR3 sequence: CASSQDTGPPGNTIYF. The CDR3, as DNA: TGCGCCAGCAGCCAAGACACAGGGCCACCTGGAAACACCATATATTTT.